The 5 T cell receptor beta chains below all came from one sample that was sequenced in a study of blood T cell repertoires in COVID-19. The data were produced by immunoSEQ multiplex PCR, yet TCRdb's version contains in-frame clones alone and is incomplete. The table includes roughly 76,000 clones, approximately 88% detected once. Material for sequencing was peripheral blood. The receptors derive from a young man with acute or convalescent COVID-19.

This rearrangement joins TRBV13 to TRBJ2-7, with 10 bases identical to TRBD2. V lost 4 bases to trimming and J lost 0 bases; unmatched junction nucleotides: 12. The CDR3 runs to 18 residues. The germline CDR1 and CDR2 sequences are PRHDT and FYEKMQ (reference sequence). The CDR3 here is CASSSRGGSSGSSYEQYF. DNA for the CDR3: TGTGCCAGCAGCTCCCGAGGGGGGTCTAGCGGGAGCTCCTACGAGCAGTACTTC.

The rearrangement links TRBV10-3 to TRBJ2-1; TRBD2 matches at 10 bases. The length of the CDR3 is 15 residues. The germline V gene has CDR1 ENHRY and CDR2 SYGVKD. The V segment lost 8 bases and the J segment 9 bases; nucleotides outside the gene matches: 13. CDR3 DNA: TGTGCCATCCGAGAGCTAGCGGGAGATGCGAGTGAGCAGTTCTTC. It translates to CAIRELAGDASEQFF.

The rearrangement joins TRBV9 to TRBJ2-1, with D tentatively TRBD1 (5 bases). Germline V gene data show CDR1 as SGDLS and CDR2 as YYNGEE. The CDR3 totals 13 residues. V lost 4 bases, J lost 8 bases, and 13 bases lay in between. The CDR3 region has the DNA TGTGCCAGCAGCCCCCGCCTCAGGGATGAGCAGTTCTTC. As protein: CASSPRLRDEQFF.

This clone is a singleton in its sample. DNA for the CDR3: TGTGCCAGCAGAGACTCCCACCGACCCTACGAGCAGTACTTC. Amino acids: CASRDSHRPYEQYF. The chain couples TRBV28 to TRBJ2-7; no clear D. Germline assignment: CDR1 MDHEN and CDR2 SYDVKM. The CDR3 consists of 14 residues. Trimming cost V 6 bases and J 2 bases, with 14 bases left between them. Variable domain in full (rest from reference TRBV28 and TRBJ2-7): DVKVTQSSRYLVKRTGEKVFLECVQDMDHENMFWYRQDPGLGLRLIYFSYDVKMKEKGDIPEGYSVSREKKERFSLILESASTNQTSMYLCASRDSHRPYEQYFGPGTRLTVT.

The J gene is TRBJ2-7, the V gene TRBV11-2, with D uncertain. V was trimmed by 3 bases and J by 7 bases, leaving 16 bases between them. This CDR3 is built from 14 residues. The germline gives CDR1 SGHAT, CDR2 FQNNGV. Here the CDR3 DNA reads TGTGCCAGCAGCTTGATGGTAGCCCTCCAGGAGCAGTACTTC. Amino acids: CASSLMVALQEQYF.